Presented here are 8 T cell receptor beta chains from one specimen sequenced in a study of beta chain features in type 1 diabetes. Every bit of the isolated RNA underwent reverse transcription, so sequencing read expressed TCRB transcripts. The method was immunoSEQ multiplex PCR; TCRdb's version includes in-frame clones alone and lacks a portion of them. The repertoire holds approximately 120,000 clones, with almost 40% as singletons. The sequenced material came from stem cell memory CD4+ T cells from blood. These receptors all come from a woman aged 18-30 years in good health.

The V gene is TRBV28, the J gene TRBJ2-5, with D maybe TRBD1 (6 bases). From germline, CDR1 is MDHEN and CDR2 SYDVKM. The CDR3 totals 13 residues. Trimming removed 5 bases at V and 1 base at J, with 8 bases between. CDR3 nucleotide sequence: TGTGCCAGCAGTAGGGGGATCCAAGAGACCCAGTACTTC. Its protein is CASSRGIQETQYF.

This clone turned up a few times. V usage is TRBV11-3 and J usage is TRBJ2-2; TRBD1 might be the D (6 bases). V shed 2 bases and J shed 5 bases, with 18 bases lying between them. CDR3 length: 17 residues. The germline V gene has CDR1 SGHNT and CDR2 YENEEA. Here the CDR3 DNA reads TGTGCCAGCAGCTTAACTCTGATGGCAGGGGCGACCGGGGAGCTGTTTTTT. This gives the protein CASSLTLMAGATGELFF.

The CDR3 sequence is CASSHNRADVAFF. CDR3 in DNA: TGCGCCAGCAGCCATAACAGGGCTGATGTAGCTTTCTTT. This rearrangement joins TRBV4-1 to TRBJ1-1, with D possibly being TRBD1 (6 bases). The CDR3 extends over 13 amino acids. Germline V gene data show CDR1 as MGHRA and CDR2 as YSYEKL. The V and J ends lost 3 bases and 10 bases respectively, with 15 bases between them.

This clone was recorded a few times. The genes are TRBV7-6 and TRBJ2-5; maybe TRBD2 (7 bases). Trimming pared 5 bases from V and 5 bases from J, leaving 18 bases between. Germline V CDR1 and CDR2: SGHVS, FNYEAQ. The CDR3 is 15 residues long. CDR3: CASSGEGGVLETQYF. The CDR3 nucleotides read TGTGCCAGCAGCGGGGAAGGGGGGGTTCTGGAGACCCAGTACTTC.

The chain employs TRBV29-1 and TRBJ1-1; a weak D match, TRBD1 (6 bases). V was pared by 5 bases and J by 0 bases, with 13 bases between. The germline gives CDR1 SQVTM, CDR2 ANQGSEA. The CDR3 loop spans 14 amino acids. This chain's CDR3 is CSVLGGQMNTEAFF. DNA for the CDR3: TGCAGCGTTCTAGGCGGACAGATGAACACTGAAGCTTTCTTT.

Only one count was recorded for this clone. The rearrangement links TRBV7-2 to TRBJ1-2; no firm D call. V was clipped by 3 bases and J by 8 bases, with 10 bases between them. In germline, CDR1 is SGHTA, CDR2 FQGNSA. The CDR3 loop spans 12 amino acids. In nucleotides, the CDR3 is TGTGCCAGCAGCTTCACCTCGAGGGGCTACACCTTC. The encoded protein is CASSFTSRGYTF.

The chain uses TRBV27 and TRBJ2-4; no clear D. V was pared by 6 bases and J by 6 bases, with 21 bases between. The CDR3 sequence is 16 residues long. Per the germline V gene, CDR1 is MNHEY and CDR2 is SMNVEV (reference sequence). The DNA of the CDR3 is TGTGCCAGCAGCTCCCACACCGAGAGGTTCCGAAACATTCAGTACTTC. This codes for CASSSHTERFRNIQYF.

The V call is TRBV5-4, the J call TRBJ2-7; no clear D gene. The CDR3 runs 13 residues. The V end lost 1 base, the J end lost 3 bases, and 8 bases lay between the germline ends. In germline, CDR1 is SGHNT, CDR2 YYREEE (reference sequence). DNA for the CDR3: TGTGCCAGCAGCTTGTCCCAACACTACGAGCAGTACTTC. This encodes CASSLSQHYEQYF.